This record looks at one T cell receptor (beta chain) sequence and its context. The recovered donors of Cohort 3 showed two negative PCRs, clearance, or symptom resolution. Repertoires were generated with immunoSEQ multiplex PCR, while TCRdb's copy carries only in-frame clones and drops some. In the table there are around 150,000 clones, almost 85% of which are singletons. The data are from a study of blood T cell repertoires in COVID-19. Across the study: COVID-19 samples collected from the United States, Italy and Spain covered acute and convalescent phases. The cDNA or gDNA used as material had been derived from T cells, B-cell-depleted T cells, or PBMCs.

CDR3 length: 16 residues. The V gene lost 0 bases and the J gene lost 0 bases, with 13 bases spanning the gap. Germline lookup yields CDR1 SGHRS and CDR2 YFSETQ. The chain links TRBV5-1 to TRBJ2-7; possibly TRBD1 for D (6 bases). The sample was PBMCs or T cells enriched from blood (not recorded which). The TCR sequence derives from a man aged 50-59 years who had recovered from COVID-19. CDR3 bases: TGCGCCAGCAGCTTGGGAGTGGCAGGGGTCTCCTACGAGCAGTACTTC. Protein: CASSLGVAGVSYEQYF.